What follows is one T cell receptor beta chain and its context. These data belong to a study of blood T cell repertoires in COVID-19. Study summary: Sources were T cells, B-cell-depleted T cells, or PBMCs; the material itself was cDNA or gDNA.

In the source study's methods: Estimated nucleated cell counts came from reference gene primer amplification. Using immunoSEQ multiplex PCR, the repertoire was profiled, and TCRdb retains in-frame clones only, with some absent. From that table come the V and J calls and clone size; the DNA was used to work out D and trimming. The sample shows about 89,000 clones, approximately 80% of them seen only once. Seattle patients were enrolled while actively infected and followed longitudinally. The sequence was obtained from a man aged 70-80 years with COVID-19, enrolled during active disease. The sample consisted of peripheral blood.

CDR3 sequence reads: CASSLVAAGYTF. CDR3 coding DNA: TGTGCCAGCAGCTTAGTTGCGGCGGGCTACACCTTC. This chain joins TRBV7-2 and TRBJ1-2; D uncertain. Looked up from germline, CDR1 is SGHTA and CDR2 is FQGNSA. This CDR3 spans 12 amino acids. Trimming left V 1 base short and J 8 bases short, with 8 bases between.